The 16 T cell receptor beta chains in this list originate from one sample, sequenced in a study of blood T cell repertoires in COVID-19. Method: immunoSEQ multiplex PCR; TCRdb's copy keeps in-frame clones and lacks some. The sample consists of fewer than 100,000 clones, roughly 87% of them appearing once. Sequenced material: peripheral blood. These receptors were taken from a man aged 45-60 years with acute or convalescent COVID-19.

The chain combines TRBV15 with TRBJ2-7; 9 nucleotides align to TRBD1. The trim removed 3 bases at V and 6 bases at J, leaving 12 bases unmatched. The CDR3 has 16 amino acids. Germline CDR1 and CDR2: LNHNV and YYDKDF (reference sequence). In DNA, the CDR3 is TGTGCCACCAGCAGGCCACCTATTAGGGACAGGGTCGAGCAGTACTTC. Protein: CATSRPPIRDRVEQYF.

The V gene is TRBV5-6, the J gene TRBJ2-7, with 14 bases that match TRBD2. Germline CDR1 is SGHDT and CDR2 is YYEEEE. The CDR3 sequence is 17 residues long. V was pared by 4 bases and J by 0 bases, with 6 bases of the junction left unmatched. The CDR3 here is CASSPWTSGGSSYEQYF. The CDR3 coding sequence is TGTGCCAGCAGCCCGTGGACTAGCGGGGGGAGCTCCTACGAGCAGTACTTC.

The chain carries TRBV28 and TRBJ1-1; D uncertain. CDR1 is MDHEN, CDR2 SYDVKM, per germline. There are 15 residues in the CDR3. Trimming stripped 2 bases from V and 4 bases from J, with 14 bases between. For the CDR3, the DNA is TGTGCCAGCAGTTTACTCGGCCCGCCTAGCACTGAAGCTTTCTTT. Its translation is CASSLLGPPSTEAFF.

This clone has just a few counts. CDR3 protein: CACSRANEKLFF. CDR3 DNA sequence: TGTGCCTGCTCGCGGGCTAATGAAAAACTGTTTTTT. The chain recombines TRBV30 with TRBJ1-4; D is undetermined. Trimming pared 6 bases from V and 3 bases from J, leaving 8 bases between. CDR1 and CDR2 (germline): GTSNPN, SVGIG (reference sequence). The CDR3 contains 12 residues. Based on the CDR3 plus reference TRBV30 and TRBJ1-4, the full variable domain is SQTIHQWPATLVQPVGSPLSLECTVEGTSNPNLYWYRQAAGRGLQLLFYSVGIGQISSEVPQNLSASRPQDRQFILSSKKLLLSDSGFYLCACSRANEKLFFGSGTQLSVL.

V usage is TRBV3-1 (or the pseudogene TRBV3-2) and J usage is TRBJ1-3; 8 positions match TRBD1. The V and J ends lost 4 bases and 0 bases, in that order; junction bases with no gene match: 8. CDR1 is LGHDT and CDR2 is YNNKEL in the germline V gene (reference sequence). The CDR3 contains 17 residues. Here the CDR3 DNA reads TGTGCCAGCAGCCGGGACAGGAGACCCAACTCTGGAAACACCATATATTTT. As protein: CASSRDRRPNSGNTIYF.

The V and J genes are TRBV5-1 and TRBJ2-5, with 11 bases that match TRBD2. CDR1 and CDR2 (germline): SGHRS, YFSETQ. V shed 0 bases and J 5 bases; nucleotides not matched to a gene: 6. The CDR3 sequence is 16 residues long. The CDR3 loop reads CASSLGTSGGRETQYF. CDR3 sequence (DNA): TGCGCCAGCAGCTTGGGAACTAGCGGGGGACGGGAGACCCAGTACTTC.

The rearrangement uses TRBV15 and TRBJ1-4, with 9 bases aligning to TRBD1. This CDR3 is built from 17 residues. The germline V gene has CDR1 LNHNV and CDR2 YYDKDF (reference sequence). Unmatched junction bases numbered 11, after V lost 3 bases and J lost 6 bases. The CDR3 reads CATSRGNRDREDEKLFF. In DNA, the CDR3 is TGTGCCACCAGCAGGGGTAACCGGGACAGGGAGGATGAAAAACTGTTTTTT.

The chain joins TRBV4-3 to TRBJ2-7; possible D gene TRBD2, 6 bases. Trimming stripped 4 bases from V and 5 bases from J, with 18 bases between. CDR3 length equals 15 residues. Looked up from germline, CDR1 is LGHNA and CDR2 is YSLEER. As DNA, the CDR3 is TGCGCCAGCAGCCCAAGACTGGCGGGAAGGCACGAGCAGTACTTC. Its protein is CASSPRLAGRHEQYF.

Here the CDR3 DNA reads TGTGCCAGCAGTTACCCCCGGGACAGGGTAATTCAGCCCCAGCATTTT. This codes for CASSYPRDRVIQPQHF. The chain carries TRBV6-5 and TRBJ1-5; 9 nucleotides agree with TRBD1. The trim removed 2 bases at V and 6 bases at J, leaving 8 bases unmatched. Germline-derived CDR1 and CDR2 are MNHEY and SVGAGI. This CDR3 has 16 residues.

This clone has just one count. This sequence joins TRBV5-4 and TRBJ2-7; 14 bases map to TRBD2. This CDR3 contains 15 residues. The V gene end was trimmed by 4 bases and the J gene end by 7 bases; junction bases not matched to a gene: 7. Germline loops: CDR1 SGHNT, CDR2 YYREEE (reference sequence). CDR3 residues: CASSAGLAGVDEQYF. In DNA, the CDR3 is TGTGCCAGCAGCGCGGGACTAGCGGGAGTTGATGAGCAGTACTTC. The variable domain in full, completed from reference TRBV5-4 and TRBJ2-7, reads ETGVTQSPTHLIKTRGQQVTLRCSSQSGHNTVSWYQQALGQGPQFIFQYYREEENGRGNFPPRFSGLQFPNYSSELNVNALELDDSALYLCASSAGLAGVDEQYFGPGTRLTVT.

The chain is built from TRBV11-1 and TRBJ1-1, with a weak D call TRBD1 (6 bases). The germline V gene encodes CDR1 SGHAT and CDR2 FQDESV (reference sequence). This CDR3 is 14 amino acids long. Trimming removed 5 bases at V and 4 bases at J, with 14 bases between. CDR3 residues: CASSRGQSPTEAFF. For the CDR3, the DNA is TGTGCCAGCAGCCGCGGACAGTCACCCACTGAAGCTTTCTTT.

The chain joins TRBV5-5 to TRBJ2-5; 14 nucleotides agree with TRBD2. After removal of 0 bases from V and 5 bases from J, the junction contained 6 bases not matched to a gene. The germline V gene encodes CDR1 SGHKS and CDR2 YYEKEE (reference sequence). The CDR3 consists of 17 residues. CDR3 bases: TGTGCCAGCAGCTTGGGCGGGACTAGCGGGAGTGGGGAGACCCAGTACTTC. Encoded protein: CASSLGGTSGSGETQYF.

This rearrangement joins TRBV5-6 to TRBJ2-6; TRBD2 agrees at 10 bases. The CDR3 covers 18 residues. The V segment lost 2 bases and the J segment 5 bases; nucleotides outside the gene matches: 10. CDR1 and CDR2 from the germline V gene are SGHDT and YYEEEE. CDR3 residues: CASSFVGLAALRANVLTF. DNA for the CDR3: TGTGCCAGCAGCTTCGTAGGACTAGCGGCTCTGAGGGCCAACGTCCTGACTTTC.

The V call is TRBV7-2, the J call TRBJ1-2, with 8 positions matching TRBD1. The CDR3 loop spans 16 amino acids. The germline CDR1 and CDR2 sequences are SGHTA and FQGNSA. V trimming: 1 base; J trimming: 1 base; junction bases outside the gene matches: 5. This chain's CDR3 is CASSLGQGLGNYGYTF. CDR3 coding DNA: TGTGCCAGCAGCTTAGGACAGGGGTTGGGTAACTATGGCTACACCTTC.

The chain is built from TRBV4-3 and TRBJ1-2; 8 nucleotides align to TRBD1. The CDR3 consists of 14 residues. With 1 base clipped from V and 4 bases from J, the junction kept 2 bases outside the gene matches. CDR1 and CDR2 (germline): LGHNA, YSLEER. The CDR3 DNA is TGCGCCAGCAGCCAAGGGCAGGGGGCCTATGGCTACACCTTC. Its protein product is CASSQGQGAYGYTF.

The rearrangement joins TRBV7-2 to TRBJ2-6; TRBD1 agrees at 9 bases. The V segment lost 5 bases and the J segment 2 bases; nucleotides outside the gene matches: 4. The CDR3 has 16 residues. The V gene's germline CDR1 is SGHTA and CDR2 FQGNSA. The CDR3 is CASSVYRGPGANVLTF. CDR3 nucleotide sequence: TGTGCCAGCAGCGTCTACAGGGGGCCTGGGGCCAACGTCCTGACTTTC.